Listed below are T cell receptor beta chains from one sample, sequenced in a study of pediatric ulcerative colitis. Some clones are missing from TCRdb's copy, which holds only in-frame ones; the method was immunoSEQ multiplex PCR. The table has about 20,000 clones, roughly 70% seen once. Sequenced sample: gut tissue. Receptors originate from a boy aged 10-17 years with moderate ulcerative colitis. Each CDR3 is given with its conserved first and last residue. The D gene is left open where the match is weak. The listing skips clone size in some rows; elsewhere it reads once, few, many or a size class.

v_gene	j_gene	len	d_gene	abundance	CDR3nt	CDR3aa
TRBV11-3	TRBJ2-3	15	.	.	TGTGCCAGCAGCCCACGGGACTCTAACACAGATACGCAGTATTTT	CASSPRDSNTDTQYF
TRBV11-2	TRBJ2-1	11	.	.	TGTGCCAGCACCCATTATGATGAGCAGTTCTTC	CASTHYDEQFF
TRBV7-2	TRBJ1-6	17	.	.	TGTGCCAGCAGCTTAGATGGGGGCGCAACCTATAATTCACCCCTCCACTTT	CASSLDGGATYNSPLHF
TRBV7-4	TRBJ1-2	18	.	.	TGTGCCAGCGGCCCGACACCGGGACCCTCGCACGCTAGCCGTGGCTACACCTTC	CASGPTPGPSHASRGYTF
TRBV18	TRBJ2-5	11	.	.	TGTGCCAGCTCACCACGGGAGACCCAGTACTTC	CASSPRETQYF
TRBV5-1	TRBJ1-6	18	TRBD1	.	TGCGCCAGCAGCAAACAGGGGACCCTAGACCCGAATAATTCACCCCTCCACTTT	CASSKQGTLDPNNSPLHF
TRBV10-3	TRBJ1-5	12	.	.	TGTGCCATCAGGGACAGCAATCAGCCCCAGCATTTT	CAIRDSNQPQHF
TRBV7-3	TRBJ1-5	14	.	.	TGTGCCAGCAGCGATAATGGGAGCAATCAGCCCCAGCATTTT	CASSDNGSNQPQHF
TRBV9	TRBJ2-5	20	TRBD2	.	TGTGCCAGCAGCCCCGTTTTGAGCGGGGGGGCTCGAGGCCAAAAAGAGACCCAGTACTTC	CASSPVLSGGARGQKETQYF
TRBV19	TRBJ2-7	16	TRBD1	.	TGTGCCAGTAGTAGCGCCCTGGACAGGGACCTTTACGAGCAGTACTTC	CASSSALDRDLYEQYF
TRBV29-1	TRBJ2-1	15	.	few	TGCAGCGTTGAAGCGTCTGGGGTTGGCTACAATGAGCAGTTCTTC	CSVEASGVGYNEQFF
TRBV6-1	TRBJ2-7	16	.	.	TGTGCCAGCAGTGAAGATACAGGGGGGGTCTCCTACGAGCAGTACTTC	CASSEDTGGVSYEQYF
TRBV6-6	TRBJ2-7	14	TRBD1	.	TGTGCCAGCAGCTCCGGGACAGTGTTCTACGAGCAGTACTTC	CASSSGTVFYEQYF
TRBV29-1	TRBJ2-1	14	TRBD2	.	TGCAGCGTCGGCGGGGGGGCCATGAACAATGAGCAGTTCTTC	CSVGGGAMNNEQFF
TRBV2	TRBJ2-5	15	.	few	TGTGCCAGCAGTTCACAGCCTTGTTGCGGGGAGACCCAGTACTTC	CASSSQPCCGETQYF
TRBV7-9	TRBJ1-3	15	.	.	TGTGCCAGCAGCTTAGACGGGAGAACTGGAAACACCATATATTTT	CASSLDGRTGNTIYF
TRBV4-3	TRBJ2-7	14	TRBD1	.	TGCGCCAGCAGCCCCGACAGGGGGGGTTACGAGCAGTACTTC	CASSPDRGGYEQYF
TRBV19	TRBJ2-7	11	.	.	TGTGCCAGTAGTTATCTCTACGAGCAGTACTTC	CASSYLYEQYF
TRBV19	TRBJ1-2	13	TRBD1	.	TGTGCCAGTAGTACGGGGACAGGGACTGGCTACACCTTC	CASSTGTGTGYTF